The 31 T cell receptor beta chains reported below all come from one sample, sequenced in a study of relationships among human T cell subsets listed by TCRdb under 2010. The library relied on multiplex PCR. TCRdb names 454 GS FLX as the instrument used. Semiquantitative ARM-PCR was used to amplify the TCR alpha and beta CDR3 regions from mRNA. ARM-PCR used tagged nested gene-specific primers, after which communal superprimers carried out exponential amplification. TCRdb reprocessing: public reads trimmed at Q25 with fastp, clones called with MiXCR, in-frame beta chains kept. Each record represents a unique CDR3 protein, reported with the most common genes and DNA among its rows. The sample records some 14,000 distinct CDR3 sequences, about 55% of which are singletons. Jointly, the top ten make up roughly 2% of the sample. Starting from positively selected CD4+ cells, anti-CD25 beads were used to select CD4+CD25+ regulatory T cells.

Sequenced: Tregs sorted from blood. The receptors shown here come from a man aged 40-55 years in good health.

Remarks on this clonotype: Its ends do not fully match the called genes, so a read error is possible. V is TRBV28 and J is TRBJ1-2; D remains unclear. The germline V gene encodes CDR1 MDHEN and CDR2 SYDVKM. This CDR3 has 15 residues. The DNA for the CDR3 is TGTGCCAGCAGTTTATCTCAGAGAAGAAACTATGACTACACCTTC. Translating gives CASSLSQRRNYDYTF.

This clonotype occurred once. Here the CDR3 DNA reads TGTGCCAGCAGCCCGACAGGGGTGAATGGCTACACCTTC. It specifies CASSPTGVNGYTF. The chain uses TRBV5-5 and TRBJ1-2, with 8 bases lining up with TRBD1. Germline CDR1 and CDR2: SGHKS and YYEKEE (reference sequence). The CDR3 has 13 amino acids. The ends lost 4 bases at V and 6 bases at J; junction bases unmatched: 5. Using reference TRBV5-5 and TRBJ1-2 for the parts outside the CDR3, the full variable domain is DAGVTQSPTHLIKTRGQQVTLRCSPISGHKSVSWYQQVLGQGPQFIFQYYEKEERGRGNFPDRFSARQFPNYSSELNVNALLLGDSALYLCASSPTGVNGYTFGSGTRLTVV.

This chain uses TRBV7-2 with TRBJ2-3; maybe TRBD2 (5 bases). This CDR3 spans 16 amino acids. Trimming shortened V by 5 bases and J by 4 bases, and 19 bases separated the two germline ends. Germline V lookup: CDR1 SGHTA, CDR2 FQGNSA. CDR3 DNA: TGTGCCAGCAGCCCCCTGACCACGGGGAGCGCAGATACGCAGTATTTT. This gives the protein CASSPLTTGSADTQYF.

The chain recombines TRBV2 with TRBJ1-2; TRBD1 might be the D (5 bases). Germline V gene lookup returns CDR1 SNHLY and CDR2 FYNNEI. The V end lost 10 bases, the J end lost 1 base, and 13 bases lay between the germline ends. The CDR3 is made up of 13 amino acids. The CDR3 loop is CATTRGDNYGYTF. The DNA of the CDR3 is TGTGCCACCACCCGGGGGGATAACTATGGCTACACCTTC.

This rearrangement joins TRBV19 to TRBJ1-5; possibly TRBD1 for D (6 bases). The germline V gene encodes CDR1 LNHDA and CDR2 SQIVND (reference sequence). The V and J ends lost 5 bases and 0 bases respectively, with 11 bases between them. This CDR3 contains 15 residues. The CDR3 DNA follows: TGTGCCAGTAGTCACGGGACAAATAGCAATCAGCCCCAGCATTTT. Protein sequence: CASSHGTNSNQPQHF.

The CDR3 is CASSLRAFQGVNEQFF. CDR3 coding DNA: TGTGCCAGCAGTTTACGTGCCTTCCAGGGGGTCAATGAGCAGTTCTTC. The chain employs TRBV12-3 or TRBV12-4 and TRBJ2-1; 7 positions agree with TRBD1. V lost 2 bases, J lost 6 bases, and 10 bases stayed unmatched. CDR3 length: 16 amino acids.

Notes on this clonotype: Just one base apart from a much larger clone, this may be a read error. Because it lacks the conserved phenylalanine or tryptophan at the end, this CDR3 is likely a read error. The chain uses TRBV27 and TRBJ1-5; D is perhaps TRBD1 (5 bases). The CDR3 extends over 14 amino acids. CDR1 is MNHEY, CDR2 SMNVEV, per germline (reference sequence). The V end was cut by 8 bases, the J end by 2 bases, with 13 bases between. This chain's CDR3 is CASRPQGGNQPQHL. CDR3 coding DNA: TGTGCCAGCCGCCCCCAAGGGGGCAATCAGCCCCAGCATCTT.

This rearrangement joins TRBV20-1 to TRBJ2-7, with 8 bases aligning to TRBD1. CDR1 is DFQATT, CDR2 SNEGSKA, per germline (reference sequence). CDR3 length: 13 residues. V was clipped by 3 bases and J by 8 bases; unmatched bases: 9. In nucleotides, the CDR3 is TGCAGTGCTAGGACGCCCCAGGGGGCCCAGCAGTACTTC. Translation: CSARTPQGAQQYF.

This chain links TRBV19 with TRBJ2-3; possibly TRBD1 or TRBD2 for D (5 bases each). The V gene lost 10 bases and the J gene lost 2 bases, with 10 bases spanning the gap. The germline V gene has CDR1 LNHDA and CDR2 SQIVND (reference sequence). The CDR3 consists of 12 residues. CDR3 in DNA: TGTGCCACGGGACCAAACACAGATACGCAGTATTTT. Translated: CATGPNTDTQYF.

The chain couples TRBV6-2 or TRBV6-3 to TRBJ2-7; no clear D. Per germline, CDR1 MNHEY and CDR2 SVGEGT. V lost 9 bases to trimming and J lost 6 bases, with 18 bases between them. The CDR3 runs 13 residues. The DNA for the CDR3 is TGTGCCAGTCGGACCGGTGCCTATCTCGAGCAGTACTTC. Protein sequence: CASRTGAYLEQYF.

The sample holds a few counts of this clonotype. CDR3 region: CASSLGYYSTRPYEQYF. DNA for the CDR3: TGTGCCAGCAGTTTAGGGTATTATTCGACTAGGCCCTACGAGCAGTACTTC. The V and J genes are TRBV28 and TRBJ2-7, with D possibly TRBD2 on 6 matching bases. This CDR3 region has 17 residues. CDR1 and CDR2 from the germline V gene are MDHEN and SYDVKM. V lost 2 bases, J lost 2 bases, and 19 bases lay in between. Using reference TRBV28 and TRBJ2-7 for the parts outside the CDR3, the full variable domain is DVKVTQSSRYLVKRTGEKVFLECVQDMDHENMFWYRQDPGLGLRLIYFSYDVKMKEKGDIPEGYSVSREKKERFSLILESASTNQTSMYLCASSLGYYSTRPYEQYFGPGTRLTVT.

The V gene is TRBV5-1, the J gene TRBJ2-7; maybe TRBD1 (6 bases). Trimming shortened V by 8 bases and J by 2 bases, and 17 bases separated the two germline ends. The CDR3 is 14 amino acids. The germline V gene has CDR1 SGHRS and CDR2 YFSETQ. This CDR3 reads CASRDRDIPYEQYF. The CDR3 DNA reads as TGCGCCAGTCGAGACCGGGACATCCCCTACGAGCAGTACTTC.

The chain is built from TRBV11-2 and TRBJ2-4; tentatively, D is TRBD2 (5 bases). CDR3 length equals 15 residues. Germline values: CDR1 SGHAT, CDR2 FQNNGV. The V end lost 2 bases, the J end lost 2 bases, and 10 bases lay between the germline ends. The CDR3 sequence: CASSLSSSPKNIQYF. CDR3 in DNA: TGTGCCAGCAGCTTATCTAGCTCGCCCAAAAACATTCAGTACTTC.

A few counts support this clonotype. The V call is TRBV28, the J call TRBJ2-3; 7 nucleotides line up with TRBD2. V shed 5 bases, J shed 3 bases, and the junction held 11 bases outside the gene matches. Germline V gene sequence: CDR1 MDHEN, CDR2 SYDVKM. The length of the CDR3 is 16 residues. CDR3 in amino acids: CASSTIGEGGTDTQYF. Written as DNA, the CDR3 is TGTGCCAGCAGTACCATTGGGGAGGGTGGGACAGATACGCAGTATTTT.

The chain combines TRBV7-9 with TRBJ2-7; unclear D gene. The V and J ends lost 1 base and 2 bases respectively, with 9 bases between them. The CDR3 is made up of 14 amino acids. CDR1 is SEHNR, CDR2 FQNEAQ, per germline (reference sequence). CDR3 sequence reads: CASSLEVSTYEQYF. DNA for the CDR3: TGTGCCAGCAGCTTAGAAGTCAGTACCTACGAGCAGTACTTC.

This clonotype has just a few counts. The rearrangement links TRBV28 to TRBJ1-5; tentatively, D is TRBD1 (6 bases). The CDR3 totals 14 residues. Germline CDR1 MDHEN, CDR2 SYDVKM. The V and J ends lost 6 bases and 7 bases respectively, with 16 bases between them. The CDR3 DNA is TGTGCCAGCAGCCCGCGGCAGGGGACCCAGCCCCAGCATTTT. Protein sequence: CASSPRQGTQPQHF. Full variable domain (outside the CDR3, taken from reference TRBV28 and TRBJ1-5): DVKVTQSSRYLVKRTGEKVFLECVQDMDHENMFWYRQDPGLGLRLIYFSYDVKMKEKGDIPEGYSVSREKKERFSLILESASTNQTSMYLCASSPRQGTQPQHFGDGTRLSIL.

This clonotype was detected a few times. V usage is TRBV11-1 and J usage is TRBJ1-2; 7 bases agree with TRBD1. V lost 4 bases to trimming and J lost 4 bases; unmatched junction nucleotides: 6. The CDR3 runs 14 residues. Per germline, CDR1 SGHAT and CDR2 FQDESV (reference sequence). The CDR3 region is CASSSRQGGYGYTF. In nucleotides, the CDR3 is TGTGCCAGCAGCTCCAGACAGGGCGGCTATGGCTACACCTTC.

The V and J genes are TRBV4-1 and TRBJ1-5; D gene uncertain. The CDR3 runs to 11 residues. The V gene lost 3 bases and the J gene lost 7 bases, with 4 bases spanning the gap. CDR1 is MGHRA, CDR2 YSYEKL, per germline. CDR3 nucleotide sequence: TGCGCCAGCAGCCACCTACAGCCCCAGCATTTT. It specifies CASSHLQPQHF.

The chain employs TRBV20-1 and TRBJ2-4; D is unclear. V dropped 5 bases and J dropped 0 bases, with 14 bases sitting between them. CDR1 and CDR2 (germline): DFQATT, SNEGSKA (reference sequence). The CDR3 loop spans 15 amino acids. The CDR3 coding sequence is TGCAGTGCTCGTAGTGTTTCGTTAGCCAAAAACATTCAGTACTTC. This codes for CSARSVSLAKNIQYF.

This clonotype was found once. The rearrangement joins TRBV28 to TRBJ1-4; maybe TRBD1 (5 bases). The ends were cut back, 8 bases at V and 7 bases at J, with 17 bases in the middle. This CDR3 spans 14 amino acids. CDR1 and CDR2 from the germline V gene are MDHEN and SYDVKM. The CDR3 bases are TGTGCCAGCCGCTTAGGAGGGGCCGGTGAAAAACTGTTTTTT. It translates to CASRLGGAGEKLFF.

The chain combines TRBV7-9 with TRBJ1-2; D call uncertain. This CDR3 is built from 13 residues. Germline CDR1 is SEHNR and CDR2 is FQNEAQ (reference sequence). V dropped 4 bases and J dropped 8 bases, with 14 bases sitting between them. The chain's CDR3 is CASSSSTFEGYTF. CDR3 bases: TGTGCCAGCAGCTCGTCGACCTTCGAGGGCTACACCTTC.

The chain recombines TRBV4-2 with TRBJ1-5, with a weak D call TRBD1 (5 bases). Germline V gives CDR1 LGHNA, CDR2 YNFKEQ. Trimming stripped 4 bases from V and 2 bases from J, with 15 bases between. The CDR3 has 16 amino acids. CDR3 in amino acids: CASSPNPGRGNQPQHF. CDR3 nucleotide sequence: TGTGCCAGCAGCCCAAACCCGGGGCGCGGCAATCAGCCCCAGCATTTT.

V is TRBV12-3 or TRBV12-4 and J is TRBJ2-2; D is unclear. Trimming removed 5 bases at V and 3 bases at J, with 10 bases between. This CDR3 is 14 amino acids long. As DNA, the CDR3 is TGTGCCAGCAGTCATTTTAGGCACACCGGGGAGCTGTTTTTT. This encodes CASSHFRHTGELFF.

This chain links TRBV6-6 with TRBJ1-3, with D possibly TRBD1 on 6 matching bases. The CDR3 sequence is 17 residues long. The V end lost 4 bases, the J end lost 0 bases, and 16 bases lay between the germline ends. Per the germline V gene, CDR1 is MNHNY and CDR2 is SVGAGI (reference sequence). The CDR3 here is CASSSQGRDLSGNTIYF. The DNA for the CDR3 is TGTGCCAGCAGTTCGCAGGGGCGGGATCTCTCTGGAAACACCATATATTTT.

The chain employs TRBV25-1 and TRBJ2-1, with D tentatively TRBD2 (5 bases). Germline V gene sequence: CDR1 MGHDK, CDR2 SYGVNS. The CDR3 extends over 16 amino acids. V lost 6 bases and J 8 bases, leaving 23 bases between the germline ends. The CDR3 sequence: CASSSPGDSRPDEQFF. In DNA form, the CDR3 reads TGTGCCAGCAGCTCTCCCGGGGATTCCCGGCCGGATGAGCAGTTCTTC.

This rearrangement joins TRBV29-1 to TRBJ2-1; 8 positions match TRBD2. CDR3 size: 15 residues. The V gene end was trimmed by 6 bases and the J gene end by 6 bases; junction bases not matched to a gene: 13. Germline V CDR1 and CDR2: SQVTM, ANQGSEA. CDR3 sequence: CSVRTGTGGSNEQFF. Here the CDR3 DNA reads TGCAGCGTGCGTACGGGTACGGGAGGGAGCAATGAGCAGTTCTTC.

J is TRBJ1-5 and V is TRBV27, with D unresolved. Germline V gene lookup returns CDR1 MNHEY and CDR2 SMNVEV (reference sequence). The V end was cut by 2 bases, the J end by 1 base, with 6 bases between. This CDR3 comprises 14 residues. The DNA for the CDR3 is TGTGCCAGCAGTTTAGCGTCCAGCAATCAGCCCCAGCATTTT. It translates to CASSLASSNQPQHF.

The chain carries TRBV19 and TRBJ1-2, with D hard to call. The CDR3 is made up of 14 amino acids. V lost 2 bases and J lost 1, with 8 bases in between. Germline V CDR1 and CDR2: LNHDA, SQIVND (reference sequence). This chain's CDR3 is CASSISGSNYGYTF. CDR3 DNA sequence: TGTGCCAGTAGTATATCGGGGAGTAACTATGGCTACACCTTC.

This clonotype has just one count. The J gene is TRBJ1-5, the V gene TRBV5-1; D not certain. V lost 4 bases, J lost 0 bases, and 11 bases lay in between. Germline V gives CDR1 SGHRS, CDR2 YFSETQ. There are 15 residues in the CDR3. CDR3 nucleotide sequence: TGCGCCAGCAGCCCTCTGGGCTATAGCAATCAGCCCCAGCATTTT. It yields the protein CASSPLGYSNQPQHF.

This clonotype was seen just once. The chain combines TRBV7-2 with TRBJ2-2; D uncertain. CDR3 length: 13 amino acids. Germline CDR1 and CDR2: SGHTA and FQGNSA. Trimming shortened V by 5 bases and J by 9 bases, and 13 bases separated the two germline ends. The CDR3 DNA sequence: TGTGCCAGCAGCCTAGATCGGTACAGGGAGCTGTTTTTT. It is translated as CASSLDRYRELFF.

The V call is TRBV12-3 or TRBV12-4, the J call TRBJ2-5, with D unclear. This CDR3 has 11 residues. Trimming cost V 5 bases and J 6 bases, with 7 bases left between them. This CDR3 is CASSPEKTQYF. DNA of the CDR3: TGTGCCAGCAGTCCTGAAAAGACCCAGTACTTC.